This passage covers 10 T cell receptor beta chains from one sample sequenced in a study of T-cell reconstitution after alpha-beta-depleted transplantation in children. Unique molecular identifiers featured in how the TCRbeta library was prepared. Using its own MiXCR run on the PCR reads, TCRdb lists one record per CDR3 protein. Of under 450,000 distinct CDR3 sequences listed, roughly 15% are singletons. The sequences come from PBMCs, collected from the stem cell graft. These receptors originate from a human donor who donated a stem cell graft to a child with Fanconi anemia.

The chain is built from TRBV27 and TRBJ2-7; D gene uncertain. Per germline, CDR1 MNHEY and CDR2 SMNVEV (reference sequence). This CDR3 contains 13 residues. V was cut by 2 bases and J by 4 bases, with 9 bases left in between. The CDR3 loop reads CASSLGHEYEQYF. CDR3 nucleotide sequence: TGTGCCAGCAGTTTAGGGCACGAATACGAGCAGTACTTC.

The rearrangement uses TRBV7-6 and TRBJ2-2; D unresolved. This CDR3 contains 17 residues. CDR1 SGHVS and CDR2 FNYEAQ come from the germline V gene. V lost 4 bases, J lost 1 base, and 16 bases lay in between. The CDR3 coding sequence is TGTGCCAGCAGCTCCCGTTGGATCCTCGAGAACACCGGGGAGCTGTTTTTT. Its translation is CASSSRWILENTGELFF.

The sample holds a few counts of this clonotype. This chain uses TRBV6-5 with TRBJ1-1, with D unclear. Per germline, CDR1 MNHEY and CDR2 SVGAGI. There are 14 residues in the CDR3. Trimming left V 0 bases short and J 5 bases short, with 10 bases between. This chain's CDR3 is CASSYSSIGTEAFF. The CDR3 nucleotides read TGTGCCAGCAGTTACTCGTCAATCGGGACTGAAGCTTTCTTT.

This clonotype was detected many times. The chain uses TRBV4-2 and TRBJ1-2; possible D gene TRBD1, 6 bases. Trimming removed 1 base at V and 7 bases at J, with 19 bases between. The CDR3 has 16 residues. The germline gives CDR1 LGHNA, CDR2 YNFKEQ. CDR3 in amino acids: CASSQGFSGGRGGYTF. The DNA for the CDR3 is TGTGCCAGCAGCCAAGGCTTCTCGGGGGGCCGAGGTGGCTACACCTTC.

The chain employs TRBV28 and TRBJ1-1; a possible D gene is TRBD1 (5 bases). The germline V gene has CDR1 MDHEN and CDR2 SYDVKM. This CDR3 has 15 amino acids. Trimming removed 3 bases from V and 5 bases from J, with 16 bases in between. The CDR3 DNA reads TGTGCCAGCAGTTTGGGACCTCAGGTGATAACTGAAGCTTTCTTT. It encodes CASSLGPQVITEAFF.

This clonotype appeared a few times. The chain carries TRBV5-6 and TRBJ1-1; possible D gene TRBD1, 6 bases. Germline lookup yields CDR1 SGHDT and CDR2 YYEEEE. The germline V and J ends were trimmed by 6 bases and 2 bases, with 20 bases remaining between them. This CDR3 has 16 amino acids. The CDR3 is CASTTGGAKSNTEAFF. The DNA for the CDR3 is TGTGCCAGCACTACCGGGGGGGCAAAGTCTAACACTGAAGCTTTCTTT.

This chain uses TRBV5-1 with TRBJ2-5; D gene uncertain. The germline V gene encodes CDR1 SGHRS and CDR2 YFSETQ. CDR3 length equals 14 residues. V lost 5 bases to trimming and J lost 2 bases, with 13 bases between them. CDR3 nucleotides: TGCGCCAGCAGAAATGGGGTGGGTCAAGAGACCCAGTACTTC. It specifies CASRNGVGQETQYF.

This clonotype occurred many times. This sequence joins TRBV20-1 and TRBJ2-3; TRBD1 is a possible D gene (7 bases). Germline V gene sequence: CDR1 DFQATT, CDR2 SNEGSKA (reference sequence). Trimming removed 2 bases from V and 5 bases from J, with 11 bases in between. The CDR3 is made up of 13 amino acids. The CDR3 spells CSARPQGGDTQYF. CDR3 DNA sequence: TGCAGTGCTAGACCTCAGGGGGGAGATACGCAGTATTTT.

DNA for the CDR3: TGTGCCATCAGTGAGACAAGTTGGGCTGAAGCTTTCTTT. Protein product: CAISETSWAEAFF. The gene calls are TRBV10-3 and TRBJ1-1; D uncertain. Trimming pared 2 bases from V and 6 bases from J, leaving 10 bases between. This CDR3 has 13 amino acids. Germline CDR1 is ENHRY and CDR2 is SYGVKD.

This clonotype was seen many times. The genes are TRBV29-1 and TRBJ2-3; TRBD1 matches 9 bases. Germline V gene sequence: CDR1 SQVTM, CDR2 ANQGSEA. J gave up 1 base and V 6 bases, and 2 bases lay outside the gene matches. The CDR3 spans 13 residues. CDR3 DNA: TGCAGCGTCGACAGGGGGGGCACAGATACGCAGTATTTT. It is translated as CSVDRGGTDTQYF.